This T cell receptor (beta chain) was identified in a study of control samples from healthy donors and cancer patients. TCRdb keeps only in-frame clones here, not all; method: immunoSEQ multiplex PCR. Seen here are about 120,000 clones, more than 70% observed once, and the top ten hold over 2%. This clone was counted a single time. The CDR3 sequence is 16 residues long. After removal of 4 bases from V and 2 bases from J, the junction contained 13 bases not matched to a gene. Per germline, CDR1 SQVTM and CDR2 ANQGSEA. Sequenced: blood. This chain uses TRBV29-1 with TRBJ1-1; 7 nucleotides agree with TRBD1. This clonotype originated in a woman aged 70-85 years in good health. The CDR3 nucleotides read TGCAGCGTTGTATTCCAGGGGGTTTTTGGAAACACTGAAGCTTTCTTT. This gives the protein CSVVFQGVFGNTEAFF. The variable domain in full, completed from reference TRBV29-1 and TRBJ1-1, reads SAVISQKPSRDICQRGTSLTIQCQVDSQVTMMFWYRQQPGQSLTLIATANQGSEATYESGFVIDKFPISRPNLTFSTLTVSNMSPEDSSIYLCSVVFQGVFGNTEAFFGQGTRLTVV.